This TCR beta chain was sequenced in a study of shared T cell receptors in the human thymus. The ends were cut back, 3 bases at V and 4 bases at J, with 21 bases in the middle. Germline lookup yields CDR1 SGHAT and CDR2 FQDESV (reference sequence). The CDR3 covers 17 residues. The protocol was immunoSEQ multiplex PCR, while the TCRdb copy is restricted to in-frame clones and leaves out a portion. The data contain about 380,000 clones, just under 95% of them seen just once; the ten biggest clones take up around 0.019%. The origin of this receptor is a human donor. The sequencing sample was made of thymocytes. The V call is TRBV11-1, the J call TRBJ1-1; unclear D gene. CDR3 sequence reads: CASSFGQAIPSGTEAFF. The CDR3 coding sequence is TGTGCCAGCAGCTTCGGCCAGGCCATTCCTAGCGGCACTGAAGCTTTCTTT. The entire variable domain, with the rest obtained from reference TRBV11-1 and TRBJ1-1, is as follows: EAEVAQSPRYKITEKSQAVAFWCDPISGHATLYWYRQILGQGPELLVQFQDESVVDDSQLPKDRFSAERLKGVDSTLKIQPAELGDSAMYLCASSFGQAIPSGTEAFFGQGTRLTVV.